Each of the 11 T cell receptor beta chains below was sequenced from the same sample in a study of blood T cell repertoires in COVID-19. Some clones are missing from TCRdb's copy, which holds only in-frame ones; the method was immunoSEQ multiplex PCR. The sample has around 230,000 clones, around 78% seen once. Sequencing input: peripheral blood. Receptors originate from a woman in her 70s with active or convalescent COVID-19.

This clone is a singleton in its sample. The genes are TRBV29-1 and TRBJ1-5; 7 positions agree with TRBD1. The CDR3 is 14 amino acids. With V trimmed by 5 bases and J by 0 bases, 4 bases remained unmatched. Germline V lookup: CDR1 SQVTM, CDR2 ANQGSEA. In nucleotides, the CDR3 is TGCAGCGTTTTGACAGGGTATAGCAATCAGCCCCAGCATTTT. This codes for CSVLTGYSNQPQHF.

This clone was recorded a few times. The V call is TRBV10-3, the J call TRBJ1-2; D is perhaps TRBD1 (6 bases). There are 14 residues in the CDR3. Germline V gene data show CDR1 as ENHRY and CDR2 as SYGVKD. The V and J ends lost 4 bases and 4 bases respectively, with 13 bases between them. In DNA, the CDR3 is TGTGCCATCAGTGCGGGGGGCGAGCCCTATGGCTACACCTTC. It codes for CAISAGGEPYGYTF.

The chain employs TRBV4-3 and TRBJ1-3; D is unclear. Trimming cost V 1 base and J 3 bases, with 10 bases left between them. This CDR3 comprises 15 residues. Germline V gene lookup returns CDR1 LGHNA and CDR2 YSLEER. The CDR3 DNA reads TGCGCCAGCAGCCAAGCCGGCGGGCTTGGAAACACCATATATTTT. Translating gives CASSQAGGLGNTIYF.

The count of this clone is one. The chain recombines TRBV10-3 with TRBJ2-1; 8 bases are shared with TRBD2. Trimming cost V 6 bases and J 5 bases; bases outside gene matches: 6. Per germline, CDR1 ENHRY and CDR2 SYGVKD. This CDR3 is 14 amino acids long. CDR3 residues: CAIRTSGAHNEQFF. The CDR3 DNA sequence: TGTGCCATCAGAACTAGCGGAGCTCACAATGAGCAGTTCTTC.

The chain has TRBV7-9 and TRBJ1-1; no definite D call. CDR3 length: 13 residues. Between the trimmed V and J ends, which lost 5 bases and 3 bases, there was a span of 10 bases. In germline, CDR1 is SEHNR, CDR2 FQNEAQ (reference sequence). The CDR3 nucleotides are TGTGCCAGCAGCCGGGAGGAGGACACTGAAGCTTTCTTT. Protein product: CASSREEDTEAFF. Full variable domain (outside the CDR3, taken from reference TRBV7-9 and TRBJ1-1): DTGVSQNPRHKITKRGQNVTFRCDPISEHNRLYWYRQTLGQGPEFLTYFQNEAQLEKSRLLSDRFSAERPKGSFSTLEIQRTEQGDSAMYLCASSREEDTEAFFGQGTRLTVV.

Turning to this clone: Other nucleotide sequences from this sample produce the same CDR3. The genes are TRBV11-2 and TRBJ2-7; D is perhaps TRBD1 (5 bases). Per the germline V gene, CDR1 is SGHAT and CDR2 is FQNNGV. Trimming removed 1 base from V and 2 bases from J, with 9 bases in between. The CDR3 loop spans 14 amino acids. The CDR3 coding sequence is TGTGCCAGCAGCTTAGGGCAGGGAACCTACGAGCAGTACTTC. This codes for CASSLGQGTYEQYF.

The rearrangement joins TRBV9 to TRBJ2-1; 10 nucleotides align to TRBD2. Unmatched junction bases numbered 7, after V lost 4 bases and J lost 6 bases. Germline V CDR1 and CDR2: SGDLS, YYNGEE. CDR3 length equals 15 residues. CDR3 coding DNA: TGTGCCAGCAGCCCCAGGAGCGGGAGGGCCAATGAGCAGTTCTTC. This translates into CASSPRSGRANEQFF. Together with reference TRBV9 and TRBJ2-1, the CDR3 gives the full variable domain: DSGVTQTPKHLITATGQRVTLRCSPRSGDLSVYWYQQSLDQGLQFLIQYYNGEERAKGNILERFSAQQFPDLHSELNLSSLELGDSALYFCASSPRSGRANEQFFGPGTRLTVL.

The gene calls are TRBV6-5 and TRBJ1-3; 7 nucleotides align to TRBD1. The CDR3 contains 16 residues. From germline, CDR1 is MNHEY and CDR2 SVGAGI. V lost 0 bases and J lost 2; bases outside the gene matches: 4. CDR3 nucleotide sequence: TGTGCCAGCAGTTACTCGAACAGGGGCACTGGAAACACCATATATTTT. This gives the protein CASSYSNRGTGNTIYF.

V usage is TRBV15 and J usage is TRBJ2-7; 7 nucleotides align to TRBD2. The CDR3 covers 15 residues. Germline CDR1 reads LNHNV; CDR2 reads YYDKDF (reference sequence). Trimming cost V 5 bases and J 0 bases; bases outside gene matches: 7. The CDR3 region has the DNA TGTGCCACCAGCCCTGGGAGGGGAAGCTCCTACGAGCAGTACTTC. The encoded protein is CATSPGRGSSYEQYF.

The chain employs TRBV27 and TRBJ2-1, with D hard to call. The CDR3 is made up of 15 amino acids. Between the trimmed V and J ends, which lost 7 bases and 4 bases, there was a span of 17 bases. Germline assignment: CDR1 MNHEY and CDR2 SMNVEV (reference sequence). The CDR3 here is CASKSPSSGYNEQFF. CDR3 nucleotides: TGTGCCAGCAAAAGCCCCTCTAGTGGTTACAATGAGCAGTTCTTC.

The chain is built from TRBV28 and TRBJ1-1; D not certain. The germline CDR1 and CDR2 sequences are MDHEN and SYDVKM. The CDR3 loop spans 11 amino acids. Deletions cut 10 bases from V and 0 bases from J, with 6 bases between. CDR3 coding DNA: TGTGCCACACACATGAACACTGAAGCTTTCTTT. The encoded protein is CATHMNTEAFF.